Listed below are T cell receptor beta chains from one sample, sequenced in a study of T cells in localized non-small cell lung cancer. TCRdb's table, derived via immunoSEQ multiplex PCR, lists solely in-frame clones and lacks some. The sample records 1,400 to 1,500 clones, 20% being singletons. The sample in question was normal lung tissue next to the tumor, obtained before any cancer treatment. These receptors originate from a male donor at least 60 years old with stage I squamous cell lung carcinoma. Both conserved end residues are part of each CDR3. The order of the fields is clone size, V gene, J gene, D gene, CDR3 protein, CDR3 DNA. D genes are given only for firm matches. Clone size is given for some rows only: seen once, a few or many times, or a class if the clone is expanded.

clone_size: few; v_call: TRBV7-5; j_call: TRBJ1-2; d_call: .; cdr3_aa: CASSLGRLWESNGYTF; cdr3_nt: TGTGCCAGCAGCTTAGGGCGTTTGTGGGAATCGAATGGCTACACCTTC
clone_size: few; v_call: TRBV29-1; j_call: TRBJ2-2; d_call: .; cdr3_aa: CSVDLSNTGELFF; cdr3_nt: TGCAGCGTTGATTTGTCTAACACCGGGGAGCTGTTTTTT
clone_size: few; v_call: TRBV28; j_call: TRBJ1-2; d_call: .; cdr3_aa: CASEGRNYGYTF; cdr3_nt: TGTGCCAGCGAGGGACGGAACTATGGCTACACCTTC
clone_size: few; v_call: TRBV11-3; j_call: TRBJ2-1; d_call: TRBD2; cdr3_aa: CASSLGSGRMGNEQFF; cdr3_nt: TGTGCCAGCAGCTTGGGAAGCGGGAGAATGGGCAATGAGCAGTTCTTC
clone_size: .; v_call: TRBV5-1; j_call: TRBJ1-1; d_call: TRBD1; cdr3_aa: CASNDRDRGQENTEAFF; cdr3_nt: TGCGCCAGCAACGACCGGGACAGGGGGCAGGAGAACACTGAAGCTTTCTTT
clone_size: .; v_call: TRBV28; j_call: TRBJ2-7; d_call: TRBD2; cdr3_aa: CASSLGTTGGVGYEQYF; cdr3_nt: TGTGCCAGCAGTTTGGGGACTACCGGGGGGGTAGGCTACGAGCAGTACTTC
clone_size: .; v_call: TRBV28; j_call: TRBJ1-5; d_call: .; cdr3_aa: CASTLSLGGNQPQHF; cdr3_nt: TGTGCCAGCACCCTTAGTTTGGGCGGGAATCAGCCCCAGCATTTT
clone_size: medium-sized; v_call: TRBV11-3; j_call: TRBJ2-3; d_call: .; cdr3_aa: CASSSVRRGTDTQYF; cdr3_nt: TGTGCCAGCAGCTCAGTCCGCCGGGGCACAGATACGCAGTATTTT
clone_size: .; v_call: TRBV5-1; j_call: TRBJ2-5; d_call: .; cdr3_aa: CASSLEQVQETQYF; cdr3_nt: TGCGCCAGCAGCTTGGAACAGGTCCAAGAGACCCAGTACTTC
clone_size: large; v_call: TRBV30; j_call: TRBJ1-3; d_call: .; cdr3_aa: CAWKGLGNTIYF; cdr3_nt: TGTGCCTGGAAAGGGCTCGGAAACACCATATATTTT
clone_size: few; v_call: TRBV28; j_call: TRBJ2-1; d_call: .; cdr3_aa: CASSLGGTGWNEQFF; cdr3_nt: TGTGCCAGCAGTTTAGGGGGCACAGGGTGGAATGAGCAGTTCTTC
clone_size: few; v_call: TRBV19; j_call: TRBJ1-4; d_call: .; cdr3_aa: CASSMVLPTVEKLFF; cdr3_nt: TGTGCCAGTAGTATGGTCCTCCCGACTGTGGAAAAACTGTTTTTT
clone_size: .; v_call: TRBV28; j_call: TRBJ2-3; d_call: .; cdr3_aa: CASSPISGTSTDTQYF; cdr3_nt: TGTGCCAGCAGTCCAATTAGCGGAACTAGCACAGATACGCAGTATTTT
clone_size: few; v_call: TRBV19; j_call: TRBJ1-2; d_call: .; cdr3_aa: CASNWRDGGYTF; cdr3_nt: TGTGCCAGTAATTGGAGGGATGGAGGCTACACCTTC
clone_size: medium-sized; v_call: TRBV6-8; j_call: TRBJ1-5; d_call: .; cdr3_aa: CASSPDRLAQHF; cdr3_nt: TGTGCCAGCAGTCCCGACAGGTTGGCCCAGCATTTT
clone_size: .; v_call: TRBV14; j_call: TRBJ2-7; d_call: .; cdr3_aa: CASSPLYYYEQYF; cdr3_nt: TGTGCCAGCAGCCCCTTATACTACTACGAGCAGTACTTC
clone_size: .; v_call: TRBV19; j_call: TRBJ2-3; d_call: TRBD1; cdr3_aa: CASSRGSRTGGENTQYF; cdr3_nt: TGTGCCAGTAGTAGGGGTAGTCGGACAGGGGGTGAGAATACGCAGTATTTT
clone_size: few; v_call: TRBV11-3; j_call: TRBJ2-1; d_call: TRBD1; cdr3_aa: CASNLRQGAVFEQFF; cdr3_nt: TGTGCCAGCAACTTACGACAGGGGGCTGTATTTGAGCAGTTCTTC
clone_size: .; v_call: TRBV9; j_call: TRBJ1-5; d_call: TRBD1; cdr3_aa: CASRLTGGNQPQHF; cdr3_nt: TGTGCCAGCAGGCTGACAGGGGGCAATCAGCCCCAGCATTTT
clone_size: .; v_call: TRBV11-3; j_call: TRBJ2-3; d_call: TRBD2; cdr3_aa: CASSQTSVGTDTQYF; cdr3_nt: TGTGCCAGCAGCCAAACTAGCGTGGGCACAGATACGCAGTATTTT
clone_size: .; v_call: TRBV5-1; j_call: TRBJ1-1; d_call: .; cdr3_aa: CASSHQHQNTEAFF; cdr3_nt: TGCGCCAGCAGTCACCAACACCAGAACACTGAAGCTTTCTTT
clone_size: .; v_call: TRBV6-8; j_call: TRBJ2-5; d_call: TRBD1; cdr3_aa: CASSSGTGIGTQYF; cdr3_nt: TGTGCCAGCAGTTCCGGGACAGGGATCGGGACCCAGTACTTC
clone_size: .; v_call: TRBV5-1; j_call: TRBJ2-1; d_call: .; cdr3_aa: CASSLEFPEYNEQFF; cdr3_nt: TGCGCCAGCAGCTTGGAATTCCCAGAGTACAATGAGCAGTTCTTC
clone_size: few; v_call: TRBV19; j_call: TRBJ1-2; d_call: .; cdr3_aa: CASSLGVYDYTF; cdr3_nt: TGTGCCAGTAGTCTGGGAGTGTATGACTACACCTTC
clone_size: .; v_call: TRBV6-8; j_call: TRBJ2-3; d_call: TRBD2; cdr3_aa: CASSQAGGATDTQYF; cdr3_nt: TGTGCCAGCAGCCAGGCGGGGGGAGCAACAGATACGCAGTATTTT
clone_size: few; v_call: TRBV28; j_call: TRBJ1-4; d_call: TRBD1; cdr3_aa: CASSSQGAFNEKLFF; cdr3_nt: TGTGCCAGCAGTTCCCAGGGGGCCTTTAATGAAAAACTGTTTTTT
clone_size: .; v_call: TRBV10-2; j_call: TRBJ1-3; d_call: .; cdr3_aa: CASTRGGSSGNTIYF; cdr3_nt: TGCGCCAGCACCCGGGGAGGGAGCTCTGGAAACACCATATATTTT
clone_size: .; v_call: TRBV6-8; j_call: TRBJ1-2; d_call: TRBD1; cdr3_aa: CASSYSRDRAYGYTF; cdr3_nt: TGTGCCAGCAGTTACTCGAGGGACAGGGCATATGGCTACACCTTC
clone_size: .; v_call: TRBV11-1; j_call: TRBJ2-7; d_call: .; cdr3_aa: CASSLGAGPLSYEQYF; cdr3_nt: TGTGCCAGCAGCTTAGGGGCAGGCCCCCTCTCCTACGAGCAGTACTTC
clone_size: few; v_call: TRBV18; j_call: TRBJ2-7; d_call: .; cdr3_aa: CASSASRRNEQYF; cdr3_nt: TGTGCCAGCTCAGCGTCCAGGCGGAACGAGCAGTACTTC
clone_size: .; v_call: TRBV19; j_call: TRBJ2-7; d_call: TRBD2; cdr3_aa: CASSRLSGEGTEQYF; cdr3_nt: TGTGCCAGTAGTAGACTCAGCGGGGAAGGGACGGAGCAGTACTTC
clone_size: .; v_call: TRBV11-3; j_call: TRBJ2-6; d_call: TRBD1; cdr3_aa: CASSSPIRDRLSGANVLTF; cdr3_nt: TGTGCCAGCAGCTCGCCTATCCGGGACAGGTTGTCTGGGGCCAACGTCCTGACTTTC
clone_size: .; v_call: TRBV28; j_call: TRBJ1-4; d_call: .; cdr3_aa: CASSRFSTNEKLFF; cdr3_nt: TGTGCCAGTTCTCGGTTTTCAACTAATGAAAAACTGTTTTTT
clone_size: large; v_call: TRBV11-3; j_call: TRBJ1-5; d_call: TRBD1; cdr3_aa: CASSLSNRGRKNSNQPQHF; cdr3_nt: TGTGCCAGCAGCTTAAGTAACAGGGGACGGAAAAATAGCAATCAGCCCCAGCATTTT
clone_size: .; v_call: TRBV19; j_call: TRBJ2-1; d_call: TRBD2; cdr3_aa: CASSGGLAGIYNEQFF; cdr3_nt: TGTGCCAGTAGTGGGGGACTAGCGGGTATCTACAATGAGCAGTTCTTC
clone_size: .; v_call: TRBV19; j_call: TRBJ2-7; d_call: .; cdr3_aa: CASSMDRSYEQYF; cdr3_nt: TGTGCCAGTAGTATGGACAGATCCTACGAGCAGTACTTC
clone_size: .; v_call: TRBV19; j_call: TRBJ2-1; d_call: TRBD2; cdr3_aa: CASSIDSGSDEQFF; cdr3_nt: TGTGCCAGTAGTATAGATAGCGGGAGCGATGAGCAGTTCTTC
clone_size: few; v_call: TRBV6-8; j_call: TRBJ2-7; d_call: .; cdr3_aa: CASSPGLYEQYF; cdr3_nt: TGTGCCAGCAGTCCCGGACTCTACGAGCAGTACTTC
clone_size: few; v_call: TRBV1; j_call: TRBJ1-2; d_call: .; cdr3_aa: CTSSLSIVRKTYGYTF; cdr3_nt: TGCACCAGCAGTCTAAGCATTGTGCGAAAGACCTATGGCTACACCTTC
clone_size: .; v_call: TRBV6-8; j_call: TRBJ2-3; d_call: TRBD1; cdr3_aa: CASSYPTGGYTDTQYF; cdr3_nt: TGTGCCAGCAGTTACCCGACAGGGGGCTACACAGATACGCAGTATTTT
clone_size: few; v_call: TRBV30; j_call: TRBJ2-7; d_call: .; cdr3_aa: CAWTRTDSYEQYF; cdr3_nt: TGTGCCTGGACCCGGACAGACTCCTACGAGCAGTACTTC
clone_size: few; v_call: TRBV14; j_call: TRBJ2-1; d_call: .; cdr3_aa: CASSQGGLRLGRNEQFF; cdr3_nt: TGTGCCAGCAGCCAAGGAGGGCTCAGGTTGGGTCGCAATGAGCAGTTCTTC
clone_size: .; v_call: TRBV9; j_call: TRBJ2-7; d_call: TRBD1; cdr3_aa: CASSLQGAPSEQYF; cdr3_nt: TGTGCCAGCAGCCTCCAGGGGGCACCAAGCGAGCAGTACTTC
clone_size: .; v_call: TRBV6-8; j_call: TRBJ1-2; d_call: .; cdr3_aa: CASRKVEGRGYTF; cdr3_nt: TGTGCCAGCAGGAAGGTGGAGGGGCGAGGCTACACCTTC
clone_size: few; v_call: TRBV28; j_call: TRBJ1-1; d_call: TRBD1; cdr3_aa: CASSLSTGRAFF; cdr3_nt: TGTGCCAGCAGTTTATCGACAGGGCGGGCTTTCTTT